The sequence of this TCR beta chain was determined in a study of blood T cell repertoires in COVID-19. Study-level information: Collection of acute and convalescent COVID-19 samples took place in the United States, Italy and Spain. The analysed material was cDNA or gDNA that came from T cells, B-cell-depleted T cells, or PBMCs.

Per the study methods: Nucleated cell number was recorded as an estimate derived from reference gene primer amplification. The repertoire was sequenced with immunoSEQ multiplex PCR; TCRdb's copy has only in-frame clones and lacks some. The DNA gave D and trimming, while V, J and clone size come from that table. In the table there are more than 80,000 clones, about 90% of which are singletons. This CDR3 region has 13 residues. V was shortened by 1 base and J by 0 bases, with 5 bases between the two germline ends. Looked up from germline, CDR1 is SGHKS and CDR2 is YYEKEE (reference sequence). This clone has a single count.

The chain couples TRBV5-5 to TRBJ2-7; no firm D call. This receptor was taken from a young man with COVID-19, enrolled during active disease. The material sequenced was peripheral blood. The CDR3 DNA follows: TGTGCCAGCAGCTTGCAGGCCTCCTACGAGCAGTACTTC. It yields the protein CASSLQASYEQYF.